This T cell receptor (beta chain) was recorded in a study of T cell responses to AZD1222 COVID-19 vaccine. The length of the CDR3 is 12 residues. V was trimmed by 8 bases and J by 3 bases, leaving 11 bases between them. Germline V gives CDR1 LGHNT, CDR2 FRNRAP. Using immunoSEQ multiplex PCR, the repertoire was profiled, and TCRdb retains in-frame clones only, with some absent. The sample holds about 120,000 clones, roughly nine tenths seen once. The input for sequencing was peripheral blood, taken on day 0 of AZD1222 vaccination. This chain links TRBV12-5 with TRBJ2-7; D remains unclear. The receptor was derived from an adult in good health. This chain's CDR3 is CASSGPYYEQYF. The DNA for the CDR3 is TGTGCTAGTTCCGGGCCTTACTACGAGCAGTACTTC.